The 3 T cell receptor beta chains listed next were all sequenced from one sample in a study of spatial heterogeneity in lung cancer. General study results and limits: Within tumors, counts of expanded alpha and beta TCRs tracked tumor mutation counts.

Time point defined: sample taken at primary tumor resection. No antigen has been identified for these receptors. TCRdb recomputed calls from the 5' RACE reads with MiXCR, one row per CDR3 protein. The sample holds about 23,000 distinct CDR3 sequences; about 4.9% are singletons and the top ten take roughly a tenth. Source: lung tumor tissue, taken at surgery. Receptors were obtained from a male donor with early-stage non-small cell lung cancer.

This clonotype was seen repeatedly, ten times or more. The CDR3 protein is CASSLGTKNIQYF. The CDR3 nucleotides are TGTGCCAGCAGCTTAGGGACTAAAAACATTCAGTACTTC. The gene calls are TRBV7-8 and TRBJ2-4; D perhaps matches TRBD2 (5 bases). This CDR3 is built from 13 residues. Between the trimmed V and J ends, which lost 1 base and 4 bases, there was a span of 5 bases. Germline loops: CDR1 SGHVS, CDR2 FQNEAQ. Full variable domain (remainder filled in from reference TRBV7-8 and TRBJ2-4): GAGVSQSPRYKVAKRGQDVALRCDPISGHVSLFWYQQALGQGPEFLTYFQNEAQLDKSGLPSDRFFAERPEGSVSTLKIQRTQQEDSAVYLCASSLGTKNIQYFGAGTRLSVL.

The V gene is TRBV7-3, the J gene TRBJ2-7, with 9 positions matching TRBD1. Germline loops: CDR1 SGHTA, CDR2 FQGTGA. The CDR3 runs to 16 residues. After removal of 5 bases from V and 7 bases from J, the junction contained 15 bases not matched to a gene. Written as DNA, the CDR3 is TGTGCCAGCAGCCCCGAGGGGACAGGGACGACGGGGGAGCAGTACTTC. Translated, it gives CASSPEGTGTTGEQYF.

This clonotype was observed a few times. The rearrangement links TRBV11-2 to TRBJ1-6; TRBD1 matches at 8 bases. CDR3 length equals 17 residues. CDR1 and CDR2 (germline): SGHAT, FQNNGV. Trimming removed 2 bases from V and 2 bases from J; junction bases left unmatched: 5. The CDR3: CASSLRGTGTYNSPLHF. For the CDR3, the DNA is TGTGCCAGCAGCTTAAGGGGGACAGGAACCTATAATTCACCCCTCCACTTT.